A selection of T cell receptor beta chains follows, all from one sample in a study of T cell responses to AZD1222 COVID-19 vaccine. Profiled with immunoSEQ multiplex PCR; TCRdb holds only in-frame clones, not every one. The table records 170,000 or so clones, 70% to 90% of them present only once. Sequenced here: peripheral blood, sampled 28 days after the second AZD1222 dose. The receptors stem from an adult who received the AZD1222 COVID-19 vaccine. CDR3s include the opening cysteine and the closing phenylalanine or tryptophan. The order of the fields is CDR3 DNA, CDR3 protein, clone size, V gene, D gene, J gene. The D gene is left open where the match is weak. Only some rows state a clone size, as once, few, many or a class for expanded clones.

CDR3 DNA: TGTGCCAGTGTCGACAGTCCAAGGACTGGAAACACCATATATTTT
CDR3 protein: CASVDSPRTGNTIYF
clone size: .
V gene: TRBV19
D gene: .
J gene: TRBJ1-3

CDR3 DNA: TGTGCCAGCAGCCAAGGAAGTGGGGAGTCAAACACCATATATTTT
CDR3 protein: CASSQGSGESNTIYF
clone size: .
V gene: TRBV4-2
D gene: .
J gene: TRBJ1-3

CDR3 DNA: TGTGCCAGCAGCCCGGGGGAAGGTTCTAATGAAAAACTGTTTTTT
CDR3 protein: CASSPGEGSNEKLFF
clone size: once
V gene: TRBV7-9
D gene: .
J gene: TRBJ1-4

CDR3 DNA: TGTGCCAGTAGTACGGGGGGGCAACCTTCTCAAGAGACCCAGTACTTC
CDR3 protein: CASSTGGQPSQETQYF
clone size: .
V gene: TRBV19
D gene: TRBD2
J gene: TRBJ2-5

CDR3 DNA: TGTGCCAGCAGTGACCGGGCCATAAGAGGTTACGAGCAGTACTTC
CDR3 protein: CASSDRAIRGYEQYF
clone size: .
V gene: TRBV6-1
D gene: .
J gene: TRBJ2-7

CDR3 DNA: TGTGCCAGCAGCTTACGGCAGGGTGGCACCGGGGAGCTGTTTTTT
CDR3 protein: CASSLRQGGTGELFF
clone size: .
V gene: TRBV7-2
D gene: .
J gene: TRBJ2-2

CDR3 DNA: TGTGCCAGCAGCACTGACAATGAGCAGTTCTTC
CDR3 protein: CASSTDNEQFF
clone size: .
V gene: TRBV27
D gene: .
J gene: TRBJ2-1

CDR3 DNA: TGTGCCAGCAGCCAAAACGAGGGCCCTGAAGCTTTCTTT
CDR3 protein: CASSQNEGPEAFF
clone size: .
V gene: TRBV3-1/TRBV3-2
D gene: .
J gene: TRBJ1-1

CDR3 DNA: TGCAGCGTTGAGATCTGGGGCGCTTCGTACGAGCAGTACTTC
CDR3 protein: CSVEIWGASYEQYF
clone size: .
V gene: TRBV29-1
D gene: .
J gene: TRBJ2-7

CDR3 DNA: TGTGCCAGCACCGGGGCGTACTATGGCTACACCTTC
CDR3 protein: CASTGAYYGYTF
clone size: .
V gene: TRBV9
D gene: .
J gene: TRBJ1-2

CDR3 DNA: TGTGCCAGCAGTGAATTGTGGGGGGGGTCTCCCACAGATACGCAGTATTTT
CDR3 protein: CASSELWGGSPTDTQYF
clone size: .
V gene: TRBV25-1
D gene: TRBD2
J gene: TRBJ2-3

CDR3 DNA: TGCGCCAGCAGGGTCTCAGGGCGGGGGGCACACAATGAGCAGTTCTTC
CDR3 protein: CASRVSGRGAHNEQFF
clone size: .
V gene: TRBV10-1
D gene: TRBD2
J gene: TRBJ2-1

CDR3 DNA: TGTGCCAGCAGCTTAAGGACTAGTCGGTGGGAGACCCAGTACTTC
CDR3 protein: CASSLRTSRWETQYF
clone size: .
V gene: TRBV7-2
D gene: TRBD2
J gene: TRBJ2-5

CDR3 DNA: TGTGCCAGCGGAGGCACCGGGGAGCTGTTTTTT
CDR3 protein: CASGGTGELFF
clone size: .
V gene: TRBV18
D gene: .
J gene: TRBJ2-2

CDR3 DNA: TGTGCCAGCAGCCAAAGAAGGACCTCAACAGGGCCCGAAGCTTTCTTT
CDR3 protein: CASSQRRTSTGPEAFF
clone size: .
V gene: TRBV14
D gene: .
J gene: TRBJ1-1

CDR3 DNA: TGTGCCAGCAGGGAGGGACAGTCGAATTCACCCCTCCACTTT
CDR3 protein: CASREGQSNSPLHF
clone size: .
V gene: TRBV28
D gene: TRBD1
J gene: TRBJ1-6

CDR3 DNA: TGCAGCGTTGAAGATCAGGCAGGACTTAGTGAGCAGTTCTTC
CDR3 protein: CSVEDQAGLSEQFF
clone size: .
V gene: TRBV29-1
D gene: .
J gene: TRBJ2-1

CDR3 DNA: TGCAGTGCTAGTCCTAAAAACACTGAAGCTTTCTTT
CDR3 protein: CSASPKNTEAFF
clone size: .
V gene: TRBV20-1
D gene: .
J gene: TRBJ1-1

CDR3 DNA: TGCGCCAGCAGGGTGACAGAAAATCAGCCCCAGCATTTT
CDR3 protein: CASRVTENQPQHF
clone size: .
V gene: TRBV10-2
D gene: .
J gene: TRBJ1-5

CDR3 DNA: TGTGCCAGCAGCTTAGAACAGGGGGCCTACGAGCAGTACTTC
CDR3 protein: CASSLEQGAYEQYF
clone size: .
V gene: TRBV7-9
D gene: TRBD1
J gene: TRBJ2-7

CDR3 DNA: TGTGCCATCAGCGAGGCGGGTATAGGCGAAAAACTGTTTTTT
CDR3 protein: CAISEAGIGEKLFF
clone size: .
V gene: TRBV10-3
D gene: .
J gene: TRBJ1-4

CDR3 DNA: TGTGCCAGCAGTCCCCGGACAGGGGGAAACACCATATATTTT
CDR3 protein: CASSPRTGGNTIYF
clone size: .
V gene: TRBV6-5
D gene: TRBD1
J gene: TRBJ1-3

CDR3 DNA: TGTGCCACCGCCTCCTCCCAACCCCTCTCCTACAATGAGCAGTTCTTC
CDR3 protein: CATASSQPLSYNEQFF
clone size: .
V gene: TRBV24-1
D gene: .
J gene: TRBJ2-1

CDR3 DNA: TGTGCCAGCAGCACTCAAAGGACGGTTATTAACACTGAAGCTTTCTTT
CDR3 protein: CASSTQRTVINTEAFF
clone size: .
V gene: TRBV3-1/TRBV3-2
D gene: .
J gene: TRBJ1-1

CDR3 DNA: TGTGCCAGCAGCCCCGGACTAGCGGGGATCTACGAGCAGTACTTC
CDR3 protein: CASSPGLAGIYEQYF
clone size: once
V gene: TRBV7-9
D gene: TRBD2
J gene: TRBJ2-7

CDR3 DNA: TGTGCTAGTGGCCCGCCCGTCAATAATTCACCCCTCCACTTT
CDR3 protein: CASGPPVNNSPLHF
clone size: .
V gene: TRBV12-5
D gene: .
J gene: TRBJ1-6

CDR3 DNA: TGTGCCAGCAGGCCGGACAGGGTTCGAGAGACCCAGTACTTC
CDR3 protein: CASRPDRVRETQYF
clone size: .
V gene: TRBV6-5
D gene: TRBD1
J gene: TRBJ2-5

CDR3 DNA: TGTGCCAGTCACGGCACGGGAACTAATGAAAAACTGTTTTTT
CDR3 protein: CASHGTGTNEKLFF
clone size: .
V gene: TRBV19
D gene: .
J gene: TRBJ1-4

CDR3 DNA: TGCGCCAGCAGCGGGGGACAGGGGCTCGAGCAGTACTTC
CDR3 protein: CASSGGQGLEQYF
clone size: .
V gene: TRBV5-1
D gene: TRBD1
J gene: TRBJ2-7

CDR3 DNA: TGTGCCAGCAGTGAAAAGTCGTGGGCCTCTCGTATCTTC
CDR3 protein: CASSEKSWASRIF
clone size: .
V gene: TRBV2
D gene: .
J gene: TRBJ2-1

CDR3 DNA: TGTGCCAGCAGTCTACAGGAATGGGTCACCTTC
CDR3 protein: CASSLQEWVTF
clone size: .
V gene: TRBV28
D gene: .
J gene: TRBJ1-2

CDR3 DNA: TGTGCCAGCAGCCCCGCCGGGACGACCGGGGGGGGCACTGAAGCTTTCTTT
CDR3 protein: CASSPAGTTGGGTEAFF
clone size: .
V gene: TRBV7-8
D gene: .
J gene: TRBJ1-1

CDR3 DNA: TGTGCCAGCAGCACGGTTCACGGCAGATATCTTCTCTACGAGCAGTACTTC
CDR3 protein: CASSTVHGRYLLYEQYF
clone size: .
V gene: TRBV21-1
D gene: .
J gene: TRBJ2-7

CDR3 DNA: TGCGCCAGCAGCTTGGGGACAGGGAACACTGAAGCTTTCTTT
CDR3 protein: CASSLGTGNTEAFF
clone size: .
V gene: TRBV5-1
D gene: TRBD1
J gene: TRBJ1-1

CDR3 DNA: TGTGCCAGCAGCCCACCCGGTTTCGAGGGGGACACTGAAGCTTTCTTT
CDR3 protein: CASSPPGFEGDTEAFF
clone size: .
V gene: TRBV21-1
D gene: .
J gene: TRBJ1-1

CDR3 DNA: TGTGCCAGCAGCTCCTCCGGGACTAGCGGCAATGAGCAGTTCTTC
CDR3 protein: CASSSSGTSGNEQFF
clone size: .
V gene: TRBV7-2
D gene: TRBD2
J gene: TRBJ2-1

CDR3 DNA: TGCAGCGTTGAAGATCGGTCCCGACCCCCCAACTATAGCAATCAGCCCCAGCATTTT
CDR3 protein: CSVEDRSRPPNYSNQPQHF
clone size: .
V gene: TRBV29-1
D gene: .
J gene: TRBJ1-5

CDR3 DNA: TGCGCCAGCAGCTTAAGGACAGGGGCAGAAGAGCAGTACTTC
CDR3 protein: CASSLRTGAEEQYF
clone size: .
V gene: TRBV5-1
D gene: TRBD1
J gene: TRBJ2-7

CDR3 DNA: TGTGCCTGGAGTCGAGACGGAACCGCAACTAATGAAAAACTGTTTTTT
CDR3 protein: CAWSRDGTATNEKLFF
clone size: once
V gene: TRBV30
D gene: .
J gene: TRBJ1-4

CDR3 DNA: TGTGCCAGCAGTTTTTTTGGGGCCAACACTGAAGCTTTCTTT
CDR3 protein: CASSFFGANTEAFF
clone size: .
V gene: TRBV28
D gene: .
J gene: TRBJ1-1

CDR3 DNA: TGTGCCAGCGGGGGTGCGATCGCTTACGAGCAGTACTTC
CDR3 protein: CASGGAIAYEQYF
clone size: .
V gene: TRBV2
D gene: .
J gene: TRBJ2-7

CDR3 DNA: TGTGCCAGTAGCTCCCCCGGGACAGGGTTCTCTGGGGCCAACGTCCTGACTTTC
CDR3 protein: CASSSPGTGFSGANVLTF
clone size: .
V gene: TRBV19
D gene: TRBD1
J gene: TRBJ2-6

CDR3 DNA: TGTGCCAGCAGCCAAGATATTGGCCAGCCCCAGCATTTT
CDR3 protein: CASSQDIGQPQHF
clone size: .
V gene: TRBV3-1/TRBV3-2
D gene: .
J gene: TRBJ1-5

CDR3 DNA: TGTGCCAGCAGCCCGGACTTGAGCACAGATACGCAGTATTTT
CDR3 protein: CASSPDLSTDTQYF
clone size: .
V gene: TRBV5-4
D gene: .
J gene: TRBJ2-3

CDR3 DNA: TGTGCCAGCACTTCGGGACAGGGTTATGGCTACACCTTC
CDR3 protein: CASTSGQGYGYTF
clone size: .
V gene: TRBV6-5
D gene: TRBD1
J gene: TRBJ1-2

CDR3 DNA: TGTGCCAGCAATCAACTTTTGAACACTGAAGCTTTCTTT
CDR3 protein: CASNQLLNTEAFF
clone size: .
V gene: TRBV6-5
D gene: .
J gene: TRBJ1-1

CDR3 DNA: TGTGCCAGCAGCGGTGCTAGGAATGAGCAGTTCTTC
CDR3 protein: CASSGARNEQFF
clone size: .
V gene: TRBV5-4
D gene: .
J gene: TRBJ2-1

CDR3 DNA: TGTGCCAGCAGCTTGGTTGGTACCGGGGAGCTGTTTTTT
CDR3 protein: CASSLVGTGELFF
clone size: .
V gene: TRBV5-4
D gene: .
J gene: TRBJ2-2

CDR3 DNA: TGTGCCAGCAGCCAGGATAACTATGGCTACACCTTC
CDR3 protein: CASSQDNYGYTF
clone size: .
V gene: TRBV13
D gene: .
J gene: TRBJ1-2

CDR3 DNA: TGTGCCAGTAGTATCCCCCCAGGCAGGGGTTACACCGGGGAGCTGTTTTTT
CDR3 protein: CASSIPPGRGYTGELFF
clone size: .
V gene: TRBV19
D gene: .
J gene: TRBJ2-2

CDR3 DNA: TGTGCCAGCAGCGACCTGACTAGCGGGGGGGCGGCCGATACGCAGTATTTT
CDR3 protein: CASSDLTSGGAADTQYF
clone size: .
V gene: TRBV9
D gene: TRBD2
J gene: TRBJ2-3

CDR3 DNA: TGTGCCAGCAGCTTGGCGACCCTGAACACTGAAGCTTTCTTT
CDR3 protein: CASSLATLNTEAFF
clone size: .
V gene: TRBV5-5
D gene: .
J gene: TRBJ1-1